The clone carrying this T cell receptor beta chain was seen repeatedly, ten times or more. This sample was included in a study of identical twins. TCRdb reanalysed the 5' RACE reads using MiXCR and keeps one entry per CDR3 protein. The sample lists approximately 600,000 distinct CDR3 sequences; around a tenth were seen once. The germline CDR1 and CDR2 sequences are SGHDN and FVKESK. The CDR3 is 11 amino acids. V was clipped by 1 base and J by 7 bases, with 4 bases between them. The sample also formed part of further work on yellow fever vaccine responses in identical twins.

The chain links TRBV14 to TRBJ2-5; D unclear. Sequencing input: PBMCs. The receptor comes from a woman in her late teens or twenties in good health. CDR3 nucleotide sequence: TGTGCCAGCAGCCAAGGGTTGACCCAGTACTTC. It encodes CASSQGLTQYF.